This T cell receptor (beta chain) was sequenced in a study of blood T cell repertoires in COVID-19. Turning to the study itself: Italy, Spain and the United States were the sources of the convalescent and acute COVID-19 samples.

The method was immunoSEQ multiplex PCR; TCRdb's version includes in-frame clones alone and lacks a portion of them. The data hold 200,000 to 300,000 clones, with more than 70% observed a single time. With 2 bases removed from V and 0 bases from J, the gap between germline ends came to 7 bases. Germline CDR1 is MNHEY and CDR2 is SVGAGI. The length of the CDR3 is 14 residues. Individuals aged roughly 18 to 95 years were recruited from roughly 22 US areas. A single count supports this clone. V usage is TRBV6-5 and J usage is TRBJ1-1, with D hard to call. The receptor's source is a woman in her thirties or forties with acute COVID-19. What was sequenced was PBMCs or T cells enriched from blood (not recorded which). The CDR3 loop reads CASSYGSLNTEAFF. CDR3 bases: TGTGCCAGCAGTTACGGGAGTCTGAACACTGAAGCTTTCTTT.